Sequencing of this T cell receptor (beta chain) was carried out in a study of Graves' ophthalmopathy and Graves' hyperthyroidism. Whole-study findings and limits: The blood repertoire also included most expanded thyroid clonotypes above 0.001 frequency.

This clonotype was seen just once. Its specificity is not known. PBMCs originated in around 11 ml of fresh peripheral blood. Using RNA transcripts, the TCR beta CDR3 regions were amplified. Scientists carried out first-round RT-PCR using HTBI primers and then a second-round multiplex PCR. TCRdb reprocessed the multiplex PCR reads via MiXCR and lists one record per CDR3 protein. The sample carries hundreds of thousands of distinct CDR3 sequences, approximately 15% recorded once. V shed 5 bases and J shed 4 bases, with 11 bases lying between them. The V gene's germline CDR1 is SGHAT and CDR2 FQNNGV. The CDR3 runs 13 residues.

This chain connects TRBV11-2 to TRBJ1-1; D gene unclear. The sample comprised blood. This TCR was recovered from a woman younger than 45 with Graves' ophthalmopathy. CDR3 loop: CASSRTRSTEAFF. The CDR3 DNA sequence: TGTGCCAGCAGCAGAACGAGATCCACTGAAGCTTTCTTT.